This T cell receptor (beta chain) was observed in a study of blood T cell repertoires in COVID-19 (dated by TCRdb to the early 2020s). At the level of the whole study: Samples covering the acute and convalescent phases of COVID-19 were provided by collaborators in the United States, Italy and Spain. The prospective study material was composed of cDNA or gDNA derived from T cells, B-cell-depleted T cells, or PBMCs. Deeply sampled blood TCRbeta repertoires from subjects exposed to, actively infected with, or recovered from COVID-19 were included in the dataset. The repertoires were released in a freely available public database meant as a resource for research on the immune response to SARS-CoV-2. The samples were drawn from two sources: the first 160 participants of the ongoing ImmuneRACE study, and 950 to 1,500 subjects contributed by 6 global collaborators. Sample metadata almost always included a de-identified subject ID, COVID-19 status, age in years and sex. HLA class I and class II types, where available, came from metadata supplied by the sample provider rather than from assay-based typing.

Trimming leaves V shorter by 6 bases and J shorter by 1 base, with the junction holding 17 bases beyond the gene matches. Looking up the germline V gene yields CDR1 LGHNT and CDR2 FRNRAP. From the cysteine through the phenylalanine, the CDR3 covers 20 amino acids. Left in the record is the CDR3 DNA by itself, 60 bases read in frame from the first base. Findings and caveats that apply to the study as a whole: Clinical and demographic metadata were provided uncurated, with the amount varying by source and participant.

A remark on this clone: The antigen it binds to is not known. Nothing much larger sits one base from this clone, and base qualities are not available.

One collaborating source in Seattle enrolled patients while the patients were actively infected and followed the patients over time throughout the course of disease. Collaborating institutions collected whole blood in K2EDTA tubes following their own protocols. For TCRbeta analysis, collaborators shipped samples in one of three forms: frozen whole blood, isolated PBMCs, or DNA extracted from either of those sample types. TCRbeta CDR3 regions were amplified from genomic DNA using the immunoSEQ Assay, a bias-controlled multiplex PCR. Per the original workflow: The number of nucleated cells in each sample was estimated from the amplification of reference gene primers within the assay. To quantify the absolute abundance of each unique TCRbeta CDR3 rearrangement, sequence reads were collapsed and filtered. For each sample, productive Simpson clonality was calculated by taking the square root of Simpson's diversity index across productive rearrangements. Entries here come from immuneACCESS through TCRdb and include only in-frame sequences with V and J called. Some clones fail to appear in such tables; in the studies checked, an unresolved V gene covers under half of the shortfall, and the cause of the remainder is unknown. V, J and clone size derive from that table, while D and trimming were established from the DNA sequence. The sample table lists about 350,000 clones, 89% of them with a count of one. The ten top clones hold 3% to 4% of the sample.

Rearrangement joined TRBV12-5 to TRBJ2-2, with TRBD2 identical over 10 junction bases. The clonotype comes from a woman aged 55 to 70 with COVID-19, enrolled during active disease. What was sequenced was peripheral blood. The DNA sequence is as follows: TGTGCTAGTGGCACCCCACAGCGGGGGGGTCTCGACCTGAACACCGGGGAGCTGTTTTTT. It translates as CASGTPQRGGLDLNTGELFF.